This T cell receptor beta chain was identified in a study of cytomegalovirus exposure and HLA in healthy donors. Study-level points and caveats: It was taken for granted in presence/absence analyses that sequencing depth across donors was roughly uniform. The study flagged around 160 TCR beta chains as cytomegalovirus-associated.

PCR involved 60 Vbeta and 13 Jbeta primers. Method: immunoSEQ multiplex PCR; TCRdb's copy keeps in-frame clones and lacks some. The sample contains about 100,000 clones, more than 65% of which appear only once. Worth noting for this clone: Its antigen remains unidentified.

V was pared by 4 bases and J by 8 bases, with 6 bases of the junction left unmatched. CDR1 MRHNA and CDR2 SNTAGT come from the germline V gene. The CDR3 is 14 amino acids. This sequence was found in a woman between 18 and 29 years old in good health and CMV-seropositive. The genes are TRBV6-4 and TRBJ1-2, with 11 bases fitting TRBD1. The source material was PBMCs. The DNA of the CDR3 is TGTGCCAGCAGTGCCGGGACAGGGGGAGAAGGCTACACCTTC. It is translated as CASSAGTGGEGYTF.